This T cell receptor beta chain was documented in a study of regulatory T cells in long-lasting Graves disease. Study-wide findings and caveats: Persistent disease samples used TRBV28, TRBJ1-2 and TRBJ2-5 preferentially.

This clonotype was counted many times. The antigen remains unidentified. Indicated time point: newly diagnosed GD, antithyroid drugs for less than 3 months. TCR sequences were obtained from RNA taken from PBMCs. This CDR3 has 16 residues. Germline V gene sequence: CDR1 GTSNPN, CDR2 SVGIG (reference sequence). Trimming removed 4 bases at V and 0 bases at J, with 15 bases between. Investigators prepared the TCR beta libraries by applying iRepertoire HTBI primers and Arm-PCR of CDR3 regions. MiXCR, run by TCRdb on the multiplex PCR reads, gives a single entry per CDR3 protein. The table has some 450,000 distinct CDR3 sequences, about a sixth seen once. This sample was shared with a second study, whose subject was T cells in Graves' hyperthyroidism and ophthalmopathy.

The sequence came from a woman between 25 and 40 years old with Graves disease. V is TRBV30 and J is TRBJ2-2; the D gene is possibly TRBD2 (6 bases). The material was peripheral blood mononuclear cells (PBMCs), obtained at new diagnosis, from a patient treated with antithyroid drugs. CDR3 coding DNA: TGTGCCTGGAAGTATTCTAGCGAAGCGAACACCGGGGAGCTGTTTTTT. This encodes CAWKYSSEANTGELFF. The whole variable domain, filled in from reference TRBV30 and TRBJ2-2, reads SQTIHQWPATLVQPVGSPLSLECTVEGTSNPNLYWYRQAAGRGLQLLFYSVGIGQISSEVPQNLSASRPQDRQFILSSKKLLLSDSGFYLCAWKYSSEANTGELFFGEGSRLTVL.